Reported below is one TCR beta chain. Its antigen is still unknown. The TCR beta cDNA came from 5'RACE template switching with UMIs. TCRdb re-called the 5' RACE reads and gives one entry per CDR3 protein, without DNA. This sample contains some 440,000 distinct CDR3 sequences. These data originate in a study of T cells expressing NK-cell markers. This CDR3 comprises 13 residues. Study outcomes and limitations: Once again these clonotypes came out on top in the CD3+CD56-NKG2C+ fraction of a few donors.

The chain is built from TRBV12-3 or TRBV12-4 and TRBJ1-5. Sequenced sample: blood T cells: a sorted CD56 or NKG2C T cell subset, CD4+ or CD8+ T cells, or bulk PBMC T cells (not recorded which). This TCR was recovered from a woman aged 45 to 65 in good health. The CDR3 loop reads CASVQTSNQPQHF.